What follows is one TCR beta chain and its context. Its antigen remains unknown. The CDR3 spans 12 residues. Germline V lookup: CDR1 SGHAT, CDR2 FQNNGV. Trimming cost V 1 base and J 11 bases, with 12 bases left between them. Assay: immunoSEQ multiplex PCR; the TCRdb copy retains only in-frame clones and omits some. The sample records over a million clones, approximately 97% being singletons. The data were taken from a study of shared clonotypes between healthy human individuals. General study results and limits: The study found lower generation probabilities in non-shared clonotypes than in those shared by all four donors.

Sequenced: naive CD4+ T cells sorted from blood. Subset indicated: CD45RA+ positively selected. The TCR sequence derives from a man younger than 45 in good health. The rearrangement joins TRBV11-2 to TRBJ2-7; possible D gene TRBD2, 5 bases. CDR3 sequence (DNA): TGTGCCAGCAGCTTAGTAGGGAGCTACGAGTACTTC. Its translation: CASSLVGSYEYF.